The clone carrying this T cell receptor beta chain has only one observation. Method: immunoSEQ multiplex PCR; TCRdb's copy keeps in-frame clones and lacks some. The sample gives some 80,000 clones, about 86% of which show up once; about 18% is in the top ten. This entry comes from a study of blood T cell repertoires in COVID-19. What was sequenced was peripheral blood. This receptor was taken from a human donor in a cohort sampled during active COVID-19.

As DNA, the CDR3 is TGTGCCAGCAGCTCGTCCGCCAGGGCCATACAGACCCAGTACTTC. It translates to CASSSSARAIQTQYF. This chain links TRBV27 with TRBJ2-5; D perhaps matches TRBD1 (5 bases). The ends were cut back, 6 bases at V and 6 bases at J, with 20 bases in the middle. In germline, CDR1 is MNHEY, CDR2 SMNVEV (reference sequence). The CDR3 has 15 residues.